This passage covers 17 T cell receptor beta chains from one sample sequenced in a study of cytomegalovirus exposure and HLA in healthy donors. The PCR ran on 60 Vbeta and 13 Jbeta primers. Assay: immunoSEQ multiplex PCR; the TCRdb copy retains only in-frame clones and omits some. The profile shows about 110,000 clones, over 55% of them singletons. The sequenced sample was PBMCs. Every receptor here comes from a female donor in good health and CMV-seronegative.

The chain combines TRBV5-1 with TRBJ1-1, with D unclear. Germline CDR1 is SGHRS and CDR2 is YFSETQ. This CDR3 has 15 amino acids. The V end lost 5 bases, the J end lost 1 base, and 15 bases lay between the germline ends. The CDR3 region is CASRPEAVRNTEAFF. CDR3 in DNA: TGCGCCAGCAGACCAGAGGCCGTGAGGAACACTGAAGCTTTCTTT. Combining the CDR3 with reference TRBV5-1 and TRBJ1-1 gives the whole variable domain KAGVTQTPRYLIKTRGQQVTLSCSPISGHRSVSWYQQTPGQGLQFLFEYFSETQRNKGNFPGRFSGRQFSNSRSEMNVSTLELGDSALYLCASRPEAVRNTEAFFGQGTRLTVV.

This clone has more than one count but fewer than ten. The gene calls are TRBV6-1 and TRBJ2-3; D possibly corresponds to TRBD1 (5 bases). The CDR3 has 15 residues. Germline-derived CDR1 and CDR2 are MNHNS and SASEGT. Trimming shortened V by 6 bases and J by 3 bases, and 16 bases separated the two germline ends. The CDR3 here is CASSLGARETDTQYF. In nucleotides, the CDR3 is TGTGCCAGCAGCCTTGGGGCCAGGGAAACAGATACGCAGTATTTT.

The chain carries TRBV19 and TRBJ1-3; unclear D gene. The germline gives CDR1 LNHDA, CDR2 SQIVND (reference sequence). Trimming left V 5 bases short and J 0 bases short, with 14 bases between. The length of the CDR3 is 16 residues. CDR3 residues: CASSFFEGISGNTIYF. The CDR3 nucleotides are TGTGCCAGTAGTTTTTTTGAGGGAATCTCTGGAAACACCATATATTTT.

In this sample, this clone turned up a few times. The rearrangement uses TRBV2 and TRBJ2-3; 10 nucleotides agree with TRBD2. Germline CDR1 and CDR2: SNHLY and FYNNEI. V lost 6 bases and J lost 0; bases outside the gene matches: 6. This CDR3 has 16 residues. In nucleotides, the CDR3 is TGTGCCAGCAGGGGGGTGACTAGCGGGAGCACAGATACGCAGTATTTT. This sequence encodes CASRGVTSGSTDTQYF.

The V call is TRBV28, the J call TRBJ1-2; D perhaps matches TRBD1 (6 bases). Germline assignment: CDR1 MDHEN and CDR2 SYDVKM. This CDR3 has 14 amino acids. V was trimmed by 4 bases and J by 8 bases, leaving 17 bases between them. The CDR3 DNA is TGTGCCAGCAGTTCGGGGACCCGGGGACACGGCTACACCTTC. It codes for CASSSGTRGHGYTF.

The chain joins TRBV9 to TRBJ2-7; the match to TRBD2 covers 10 bases. Germline CDR1 and CDR2: SGDLS and YYNGEE. J lost 5 bases, V lost 0 bases, and 5 bases had no gene match. This CDR3 has 15 residues. The CDR3 coding sequence is TGTGCCAGCAGCGTAGGAGGGACTAGCGTAGACGAGCAGTACTTC. Translating gives CASSVGGTSVDEQYF.

The chain recombines TRBV27 with TRBJ2-3, with 13 bases aligning to TRBD2. The V gene's germline CDR1 is MNHEY and CDR2 SMNVEV (reference sequence). The V segment lost 4 bases and the J segment 8 bases; nucleotides outside the gene matches: 9. The CDR3 totals 16 residues. CDR3 nucleotide sequence: TGTGCCAGCAGTTCCGGGACTAGCGGGATGGTGGTTACGCAGTATTTT. Translation gives CASSSGTSGMVVTQYF.

The rearrangement links TRBV10-3 to TRBJ1-1; 7 bases match TRBD1. Germline-derived CDR1 and CDR2 are ENHRY and SYGVKD. The CDR3 runs 18 residues. J gave up 2 bases and V 0 bases, and 12 bases lay outside the gene matches. Written as DNA, the CDR3 is TGTGCCATCAGTGAGTCGGCGAGGGGGCTACAAGATAACACTGAAGCTTTCTTT. Its translation: CAISESARGLQDNTEAFF.

This chain connects TRBV28 to TRBJ1-1; perhaps TRBD1 as D (6 bases). V was trimmed by 6 bases and J by 5 bases, leaving 22 bases between them. The germline CDR1 and CDR2 sequences are MDHEN and SYDVKM. This CDR3 is 16 amino acids long. CDR3 DNA: TGTGCCAGCAGCCTAGGAGGGGGGGGTTCATGGACTGAAGCTTTCTTT. Translation gives CASSLGGGGSWTEAFF.

This clone was seen a few times. The chain couples TRBV7-6 to TRBJ2-1; 7 bases fit TRBD1. V trimming: 3 bases; J trimming: 4 bases; junction bases outside the gene matches: 6. Germline values: CDR1 SGHVS, CDR2 FNYEAQ. The CDR3 is 15 residues long. The CDR3: CASSLETGAYNEQFF. DNA for the CDR3: TGTGCCAGCAGCTTGGAAACAGGGGCTTACAATGAGCAGTTCTTC. Together with reference TRBV7-6 and TRBJ2-1, the CDR3 gives the full variable domain: GAGVSQSPRYKVTKRGQDVALRCDPISGHVSLYWYRQALGQGPEFLTYFNYEAQQDKSGLPNDRFSAERPEGSISTLTIQRTEQRDSAMYRCASSLETGAYNEQFFGPGTRLTVL.

The rearrangement uses TRBV29-1 and TRBJ1-2, with TRBD1 matching over 7 bases. Unmatched junction bases numbered 16, after V lost 5 bases and J lost 4 bases. The germline CDR1 and CDR2 sequences are SQVTM and ANQGSEA. This CDR3 comprises 16 residues. The CDR3 DNA follows: TGCAGCGTTCGCCCTACCGGGACAGATTATTCCTATGGCTACACCTTC. This encodes CSVRPTGTDYSYGYTF.

The genes are TRBV6-8 and TRBJ2-2, with TRBD1 as a possible D gene (6 bases). Trimming left V 7 bases short and J 0 bases short, with 15 bases between. The CDR3 runs 16 residues. The germline V gene encodes CDR1 MNHGY and CDR2 SAAAGT. This CDR3 reads CASINLDRTNTGELFF. The CDR3 nucleotides are TGTGCCAGCATCAACCTGGACAGAACGAACACCGGGGAGCTGTTTTTT.

J is TRBJ2-7 and V is TRBV11-3, with D perhaps matching TRBD1 (5 bases). Deletions cut 3 bases from V and 1 base from J, with 10 bases between. The CDR3 totals 14 residues. The germline CDR1 and CDR2 sequences are SGHNT and YENEEA. CDR3 protein: CASSFARQSYEQYF. The CDR3 DNA reads TGTGCCAGCAGCTTCGCTCGACAGTCCTACGAGCAGTACTTC.

The J gene is TRBJ2-3, the V gene TRBV14, with D perhaps assigned TRBD1 or TRBD2 (6 bases each). The V end lost 5 bases, the J end lost 0 bases, and 12 bases lay between the germline ends. This CDR3 spans 15 amino acids. Germline CDR1 reads SGHDN; CDR2 reads FVKESK. CDR3 protein: CASSKGGLSTDTQYF. CDR3 nucleotides: TGTGCCAGCAGCAAAGGGGGACTTAGCACAGATACGCAGTATTTT. Full variable domain (remainder filled in from reference TRBV14 and TRBJ2-3): EAGVTQFPSHSVIEKGQTVTLRCDPISGHDNLYWYRRVMGKEIKFLLHFVKESKQDESGMPNNRFLAERTGGTYSTLKVQPAELEDSGVYFCASSKGGLSTDTQYFGPGTRLTVL.

This chain links TRBV9 with TRBJ2-7; tentative D call: TRBD2 (7 bases). The CDR3 runs to 14 residues. V shed 3 bases and J shed 5 bases, with 15 bases lying between them. Germline V gene sequence: CDR1 SGDLS, CDR2 YYNGEE. CDR3 sequence (DNA): TGTGCCAGCAGCGCGCGAGGGGGAGGGGACGAGCAGTACTTC. Protein sequence: CASSARGGGDEQYF.

The chain combines TRBV7-9 with TRBJ2-7, with D unresolved. CDR1 and CDR2 (germline): SEHNR, FQNEAQ (reference sequence). Trimming cost V 1 base and J 2 bases, with 15 bases left between them. The CDR3 is made up of 16 amino acids. In DNA form, the CDR3 reads TGTGCCAGCAGCTTAGAGTCCCCGGGTAATCCCTACGAGCAGTACTTC. Protein sequence: CASSLESPGNPYEQYF.

Regarding this clone: At one of its ends the junction is not consistent with the germline gene, which may arise from a read error. This chain connects TRBV11-3 to TRBJ1-1; D possibly corresponds to TRBD1 (5 bases). Germline V gene data show CDR1 as SGHNT and CDR2 as YENEEA. The CDR3 totals 15 residues. The CDR3 protein is CASSSSGGTDTEASF. The CDR3 DNA sequence: TGTGCCAGCAGCTCTTCCGGGGGGACGGACACTGAAGCTTCCTTT.